This TCR beta chain originates from a study of T-cell reconstitution after alpha-beta-depleted transplantation in children. On this clonotype itself: Its antigen is not known.

Notes on the study in general: After one year, T-cell counts and TCRbeta diversity mostly came from new T cells. Several hundred expanded graft clones reportedly gave rise to the alpha-beta T cells present about two months after transplant.

Unique molecular identifiers were used to barcode this TCRbeta library. In TCRdb, the PCR reads were re-called with MiXCR into one record per CDR3 protein. The sample holds approximately 490,000 distinct CDR3 sequences, about 10% seen once. Specimen: PBMCs, collected before TCRalphabeta/CD19-depleted stem cell transplant. The TCR was taken from a child aged 2 to 10 with inherited bone marrow failure, due to receive a stem cell transplant.

The CDR3 reads CSTTSGSTAGELFF. DNA of the CDR3: TGCAGTACTACTAGCGGGAGCACGGCCGGGGAGCTGTTTTTT. The chain employs TRBV20-1 and TRBJ2-2, with 11 bases lining up with TRBD2. Germline CDR1 and CDR2: DFQATT and SNEGSKA (reference sequence). The V and J ends lost 8 bases and 6 bases, in that order; junction bases with no gene match: 8. The CDR3 totals 14 residues.